The T cell receptor (beta chain) under discussion was sequenced for a study of blood T cell repertoires in COVID-19. Overall study context: In each case, the material was cDNA or gDNA derived from T cells, B-cell-depleted T cells, or PBMCs.

Profiling relied on immunoSEQ multiplex PCR, and the TCRdb table lists in-frame clones only, not all of them. The sample carries over 140,000 clones, roughly four fifths recorded once. Material for sequencing was peripheral blood. The origin of this receptor is a woman aged 60-75 years with acute or convalescent COVID-19.

The CDR3 sequence is CASSPDMQQYF. CDR3 coding DNA: TGTGCCAGCAGTCCCGACATGCAGCAGTATTTT. The chain combines TRBV28 with TRBJ2-3; D remains unclear. From germline, CDR1 is MDHEN and CDR2 SYDVKM. With 5 bases removed from V and 11 bases from J, the gap between germline ends came to 11 bases. The length of the CDR3 is 11 residues.